The 31 T cell receptor beta chains listed next were all sequenced from one sample in a study of blood T cell repertoires in COVID-19. Repertoires were generated with immunoSEQ multiplex PCR, while TCRdb's copy carries only in-frame clones and drops some. The sample records some 240,000 clones, approximately 78% being singletons. The sample taken for sequencing was peripheral blood. The receptors originated from a woman aged 55-70 years with active or convalescent COVID-19.

V and J are TRBV18 and TRBJ1-3; 7 nucleotides agree with TRBD1. Germline-derived CDR1 and CDR2 are KGHSH and LQKENI. Losses at the gene ends were 1 base for V and 2 bases for J; bases not matched to a gene: 5. The CDR3 sequence is 16 residues long. The CDR3 DNA sequence: TGTGCCAGCTCACCACGGCAGGGGGTGGCTGGAAACACCATATATTTT. Translated: CASSPRQGVAGNTIYF.

In its sample, this clone was seen a few times. The genes are TRBV6-2 or TRBV6-3 and TRBJ2-7, with a possible D match to TRBD2 (6 bases). Germline V gene data show CDR1 as MNHEY and CDR2 as SVGEGT. CDR3 length: 14 amino acids. Trimming took off 6 bases at V and 5 bases at J, with 17 bases between the two ends. The CDR3 region has the DNA TGTGCCAGCAGCTCTGGGACGGGCGGGGACGAGCAGTACTTC. Its translation is CASSSGTGGDEQYF.

The chain employs TRBV19 and TRBJ1-1, with D tentatively TRBD1 (5 bases). V shed 3 bases and J shed 3 bases, with 8 bases lying between them. Germline CDR1 reads LNHDA; CDR2 reads SQIVND (reference sequence). This CDR3 has 13 residues. The DNA of the CDR3 is TGTGCCAGTAGTATGACCAGGGACACTGAAGCTTTCTTT. Residues: CASSMTRDTEAFF.

The rearrangement joins TRBV6-5 to TRBJ1-6; D is perhaps TRBD1 (6 bases). The CDR3 loop spans 13 amino acids. Germline CDR1 is MNHEY and CDR2 is SVGAGI. The V and J ends lost 11 bases and 7 bases respectively, with 15 bases between them. The CDR3, as DNA: TGTGCCGCCCAAGGACAGATCAATTCACCCCTCCACTTT. Translated: CAAQGQINSPLHF.

This chain joins TRBV2 and TRBJ2-7; 7 nucleotides match TRBD1. Germline V gene data show CDR1 as SNHLY and CDR2 as FYNNEI. Germline trimming cut 4 bases from V and 9 bases from J; bases unmatched to any gene: 15. This CDR3 is built from 15 residues. The CDR3 sequence is CASSGPGQKSGGQYF. In DNA, the CDR3 is TGTGCCAGCAGTGGACCGGGACAGAAATCCGGCGGGCAGTACTTC. The variable domain in full, completed from reference TRBV2 and TRBJ2-7, reads EPEVTQTPSHQVTQMGQEVILRCVPISNHLYFYWYRQILGQKVEFLVSFYNNEISEKSEIFDDQFSVERPDGSNFTLKIRSTKLEDSAMYFCASSGPGQKSGGQYFGPGTRLTVT.

The rearrangement links TRBV7-9 to TRBJ1-6; D unclear. This CDR3 has 17 amino acids. Germline V gives CDR1 SEHNR, CDR2 FQNEAQ (reference sequence). Trimming removed 1 base from V and 0 bases from J, with 10 bases in between. The CDR3 loop is CASSLEWESSYNSPLHF. The CDR3 DNA sequence: TGTGCCAGCAGCTTAGAATGGGAGAGCTCCTATAATTCACCCCTCCACTTT.

This clone is a singleton in its sample. This chain connects TRBV7-3 to TRBJ1-5; D is perhaps TRBD1 (5 bases). Trimming removed 6 bases from V and 2 bases from J, with 11 bases in between. The CDR3 has 14 residues. Germline CDR1 reads SGHTA; CDR2 reads FQGTGA. This CDR3 reads CASSLLGGNQPQHF. As DNA, the CDR3 is TGTGCCAGCAGTTTGTTAGGGGGCAATCAGCCCCAGCATTTT. Complete variable domain (other parts from reference TRBV7-3 and TRBJ1-5): GAGVSQTPSNKVTEKGKYVELRCDPISGHTALYWYRQSLGQGPEFLIYFQGTGAADDSGLPNDRFFAVRPEGSVSTLKIQRTERGDSAVYLCASSLLGGNQPQHFGDGTRLSIL.

The chain couples TRBV15 to TRBJ2-5; the D gene is possibly TRBD2 (6 bases). Germline CDR1 reads LNHNV; CDR2 reads YYDKDF (reference sequence). The V end was cut by 4 bases, the J end by 1 base, with 10 bases between. This CDR3 comprises 14 residues. The CDR3 protein is CATSTRDSQETQYF. The CDR3 coding sequence is TGTGCCACCAGCACCCGGGACTCCCAAGAGACCCAGTACTTC.

The rearrangement uses TRBV3-1 (or the pseudogene TRBV3-2) and TRBJ2-6; unclear D gene. Germline CDR1 LGHDT, CDR2 YNNKEL (reference sequence). The V and J ends lost 3 bases and 1 base respectively, with 13 bases between them. The CDR3 has 17 residues. The CDR3 bases are TGTGCCAGCAGCCAGAGGTGGTTAGGATCTGGGGCCAACGTCCTGACTTTC. Its translation: CASSQRWLGSGANVLTF.

The genes are TRBV28 and TRBJ1-1, with 11 bases matching TRBD1. With 6 bases clipped from V and 11 bases from J, the junction kept 20 bases outside the gene matches. From germline, CDR1 is MDHEN and CDR2 SYDVKM. The CDR3 contains 17 residues. The CDR3 region is CASSSLRGTGGVIEAFF. CDR3 in DNA: TGTGCCAGCAGCAGTTTAAGGGGGACAGGGGGTGTTATCGAGGCTTTCTTT.

The chain combines TRBV7-3 with TRBJ1-3; D remains ambiguous. Germline CDR1 SGHTA, CDR2 FQGTGA. V lost 2 bases and J lost 2, with 13 bases in between. The CDR3 length is 16 residues. In DNA form, the CDR3 reads TGTGCCAGCAGCTTATCTCCGACGGGGACTGGAAACACCATATATTTT. Translation: CASSLSPTGTGNTIYF.

The chain couples TRBV6-5 to TRBJ1-3; perhaps TRBD1 as D (5 bases). Germline V gene data show CDR1 as MNHEY and CDR2 as SVGAGI. This CDR3 spans 14 amino acids. The ends were cut back, 9 bases at V and 0 bases at J, with 12 bases in the middle. The CDR3 DNA is TGTGCCAGTAAAAAGGGGAACTCTGGAAACACCATATATTTT. As protein: CASKKGNSGNTIYF.

This chain's CDR3 is CASSPRTSGGAGLNEQFF. In DNA, the CDR3 is TGTGCCAGCAGTCCCCGGACTAGCGGGGGGGCAGGCCTTAATGAGCAGTTCTTC. The V call is TRBV6-6, the J call TRBJ2-1; 15 nucleotides align to TRBD2. Germline V CDR1 and CDR2: MNHNY, SVGAGI (reference sequence). The CDR3 loop spans 18 amino acids. Trimming at V came to 5 bases and at J to 7 bases, leaving 12 bases not matched to a gene.

The table lists this clone with many counts. J is TRBJ1-2 and V is TRBV5-5; D is possibly TRBD1 (6 bases). The germline V gene encodes CDR1 SGHKS and CDR2 YYEKEE (reference sequence). The CDR3 has 14 residues. The V end lost 3 bases, the J end lost 2 bases, and 11 bases lay between the germline ends. The CDR3 sequence: CASSSTGLNYGYTF. CDR3 nucleotide sequence: TGTGCCAGCAGCTCTACAGGGCTAAACTATGGCTACACCTTC.

The chain employs TRBV5-1 and TRBJ2-3; tentative D call: TRBD1 (6 bases). CDR1 is SGHRS, CDR2 YFSETQ, per germline. Trimming left V 0 bases short and J 1 base short, with 12 bases between. This CDR3 contains 16 residues. CDR3 coding DNA: TGCGCCAGCAGCTTGGGAAGGGGGTATGGCACAGATACGCAGTATTTT. Amino acids: CASSLGRGYGTDTQYF. Drawing the rest from reference TRBV5-1 and TRBJ2-3, the complete variable domain is KAGVTQTPRYLIKTRGQQVTLSCSPISGHRSVSWYQQTPGQGLQFLFEYFSETQRNKGNFPGRFSGRQFSNSRSEMNVSTLELGDSALYLCASSLGRGYGTDTQYFGPGTRLTVL.

The gene calls are TRBV27 and TRBJ1-1; D not resolved. This CDR3 is 14 amino acids long. The V gene lost 6 bases and the J gene lost 3 bases, with 14 bases spanning the gap. In germline, CDR1 is MNHEY, CDR2 SMNVEV (reference sequence). The CDR3 here is CASRRMREDTEAFF. Written as DNA, the CDR3 is TGTGCCAGCAGGAGGATGCGGGAGGACACTGAAGCTTTCTTT.

The genes are TRBV30 and TRBJ1-2, with 11 bases aligning to TRBD1. Germline CDR1 is GTSNPN and CDR2 is SVGIG (reference sequence). CDR3 size: 14 residues. The ends lost 8 bases at V and 9 bases at J; junction bases unmatched: 14. The CDR3: CALRDRGWMDSYTF. The CDR3 coding sequence is TGTGCCCTTCGGGACAGGGGGTGGATGGATAGCTACACCTTC.

CDR3 coding DNA: TGTGCCAGCAGTGACGGAAGGGGTGGCAATGAGCAGTTCTTC. Its translation is CASSDGRGGNEQFF. The J gene is TRBJ2-1, the V gene TRBV6-4; D is possibly TRBD1 (5 bases). The CDR3 runs 14 residues. Germline lookup yields CDR1 MRHNA and CDR2 SNTAGT. Deletions cut 2 bases from V and 6 bases from J, with 11 bases between.

The J gene is TRBJ2-2, the V gene TRBV7-3; 7 bases line up with TRBD1. V lost 5 bases and J lost 4; bases outside the gene matches: 7. The CDR3 is 15 amino acids. CDR1 and CDR2 from the germline V gene are SGHTA and FQGTGA. The chain's CDR3 is CASSTGQASTGELFF. CDR3 DNA: TGTGCCAGCAGCACCGGACAGGCATCCACCGGGGAGCTGTTTTTT.

V and J are TRBV12-3 or TRBV12-4 and TRBJ1-4; possibly TRBD1 for D (5 bases). The length of the CDR3 is 13 residues. The ends were cut back, 11 bases at V and 7 bases at J, with 17 bases in the middle. CDR3 sequence: CAVRRGGVEKLFF. DNA for the CDR3: TGTGCCGTCCGACGGGGAGGGGTTGAAAAACTGTTTTTT.

The rearrangement uses TRBV18 and TRBJ2-1; D may be TRBD1 (6 bases). Germline CDR1 reads KGHSH; CDR2 reads LQKENI. This CDR3 contains 14 residues. Trimming stripped 2 bases from V and 3 bases from J, with 8 bases between. Written as DNA, the CDR3 is TGTGCCAGCTCACCATGGACAGACTACAATGAGCAGTTCTTC. It codes for CASSPWTDYNEQFF.

The chain combines TRBV4-3 with TRBJ1-5; TRBD1 might be the D (6 bases). The CDR3 contains 19 residues. Germline CDR1 LGHNA, CDR2 YSLEER. Trimming removed 1 base from V and 0 bases from J, with 19 bases in between. CDR3 sequence reads: CASSQGTAGDVYSNQPQHF. In DNA, the CDR3 is TGCGCCAGCAGCCAAGGGACCGCAGGGGATGTCTATAGCAATCAGCCCCAGCATTTT.

The gene calls are TRBV7-2 and TRBJ2-7; TRBD2 matches 7 bases. From germline, CDR1 is SGHTA and CDR2 FQGNSA. J gave up 3 bases and V 3 bases, and 5 bases lay outside the gene matches. CDR3 length: 14 residues. The CDR3 reads CASSLSGGGYEQYF. The CDR3 DNA follows: TGTGCCAGCAGCTTGTCGGGCGGGGGCTACGAGCAGTACTTC.

This rearrangement joins TRBV9 to TRBJ1-6; D is perhaps TRBD1 (6 bases). Trimming removed 3 bases at V and 2 bases at J, with 12 bases between. In germline, CDR1 is SGDLS, CDR2 YYNGEE. The CDR3 is 16 amino acids. The CDR3 here is CASSARQDPYNSPLHF. CDR3 in DNA: TGTGCCAGCAGCGCAAGACAGGACCCCTATAATTCACCCCTCCACTTT.

The V and J genes are TRBV2 and TRBJ2-7, with a weak D call TRBD1 (6 bases). V was clipped by 6 bases and J by 4 bases, with 16 bases between them. Germline V lookup: CDR1 SNHLY, CDR2 FYNNEI. The CDR3 runs 14 residues. CDR3: CASRDPGTTYEQYF. CDR3 in DNA: TGTGCCAGCAGGGACCCCGGGACAACTTACGAGCAGTACTTC. The full variable domain, with the rest looked up from reference TRBV2 and TRBJ2-7, is EPEVTQTPSHQVTQMGQEVILRCVPISNHLYFYWYRQILGQKVEFLVSFYNNEISEKSEIFDDQFSVERPDGSNFTLKIRSTKLEDSAMYFCASRDPGTTYEQYFGPGTRLTVT.

This chain joins TRBV5-1 and TRBJ2-2; TRBD1 aligns across 10 bases. Germline loops: CDR1 SGHRS, CDR2 YFSETQ. The CDR3 consists of 16 residues. Trimming took 0 bases from V and 6 from J; bases not matched to a gene: 5. CDR3 bases: TGCGCCAGCAGCTTGGAGCCGGGACAGGGGCCCGGGGAGCTGTTTTTT. Amino acid sequence: CASSLEPGQGPGELFF. Together with reference TRBV5-1 and TRBJ2-2, the CDR3 gives the full variable domain: KAGVTQTPRYLIKTRGQQVTLSCSPISGHRSVSWYQQTPGQGLQFLFEYFSETQRNKGNFPGRFSGRQFSNSRSEMNVSTLELGDSALYLCASSLEPGQGPGELFFGEGSRLTVL.

This rearrangement joins TRBV7-2 to TRBJ1-5, with 9 positions matching TRBD1. V was clipped by 5 bases and J by 4 bases; unmatched bases: 6. The germline V gene encodes CDR1 SGHTA and CDR2 FQGNSA. The CDR3 contains 15 residues. The CDR3 region is CASSPGTGRNQPQHF. The CDR3 DNA follows: TGTGCCAGCAGCCCGGGGACAGGGAGGAATCAGCCCCAGCATTTT.

This chain joins TRBV7-2 and TRBJ2-7, with TRBD1 identical over 7 bases. This CDR3 is built from 15 residues. Germline V gene lookup returns CDR1 SGHTA and CDR2 FQGNSA. Trimming cost V 5 bases and J 2 bases; bases outside gene matches: 9. Here the CDR3 reads CASSPEQGTPYEQYF. CDR3 nucleotides: TGTGCCAGCAGCCCCGAACAGGGGACACCCTACGAGCAGTACTTC.

This clone was seen a handful of times. V and J are TRBV6-6 and TRBJ2-2; TRBD1 matches at 9 bases. The germline V gene encodes CDR1 MNHNY and CDR2 SVGAGI (reference sequence). V shed 5 bases and J 1 base; nucleotides not matched to a gene: 5. The CDR3 consists of 16 residues. CDR3 in DNA: TGTGCCAGCAGTCCCCCGGGACAGGGGAACACCGGGGAGCTGTTTTTT. Amino acid sequence: CASSPPGQGNTGELFF.

This clone was counted a single time. The J gene is TRBJ2-2, the V gene TRBV10-3, with 15 bases lining up with TRBD2. V gave up 6 bases and J gave up 1 base; unmatched junction bases: 9. There are 19 residues in the CDR3. Germline V gene lookup returns CDR1 ENHRY and CDR2 SYGVKD. In DNA form, the CDR3 reads TGTGCCATCAGCCCGGGACTAGCGGGGGGCGTCATGAACACCGGGGAGCTGTTTTTT. Translation: CAISPGLAGGVMNTGELFF.

This chain joins TRBV7-3 and TRBJ1-1; TRBD1 matches at 7 bases. V gave up 5 bases and J gave up 7 bases; unmatched junction bases: 10. This CDR3 is 14 amino acids long. Per the germline V gene, CDR1 is SGHTA and CDR2 is FQGTGA. CDR3 sequence: CASSPQTGLVEAFF. The DNA for the CDR3 is TGTGCCAGCAGCCCCCAGACAGGGTTGGTTGAAGCTTTCTTT.